The 28 T cell receptor beta chains reported below all come from one sample, sequenced in a study of blood T cell repertoires in COVID-19. Generated by immunoSEQ multiplex PCR, the TCRdb table keeps only in-frame clones and is missing some. The sample contains about 490,000 clones, approximately 83% of which appear only once. Material for sequencing was peripheral blood. The receptors come from a human donor in a cohort sampled during active COVID-19.

The genes are TRBV5-1 and TRBJ2-3; no definite D call. In germline, CDR1 is SGHRS, CDR2 YFSETQ. The germline V and J ends were trimmed by 0 bases and 6 bases, with 11 bases remaining between them. The CDR3 has 14 amino acids. The CDR3 DNA reads TGCGCCAGCAGCTTGGCGGTTAGCCCGGATACGCAGTATTTT. Translation: CASSLAVSPDTQYF.

This sequence joins TRBV9 and TRBJ2-3; 10 bases agree with TRBD2. Germline-derived CDR1 and CDR2 are SGDLS and YYNGEE. This CDR3 has 16 amino acids. Losses at the gene ends were 4 bases for V and 3 bases for J; bases not matched to a gene: 8. CDR3 amino acids: CASSSSILAGTDTQYF. DNA for the CDR3: TGTGCCAGCAGCTCCAGTATACTAGCGGGGACAGATACGCAGTATTTT.

CDR3 sequence reads: CASSPFNTGSYEQYF. DNA of the CDR3: TGTGCCAGCAGCCCGTTTAACACAGGGTCCTACGAGCAGTACTTC. The chain is built from TRBV7-9 and TRBJ2-7; D is possibly TRBD1 (6 bases). CDR3 length equals 15 residues. From germline, CDR1 is SEHNR and CDR2 FQNEAQ (reference sequence). Between the trimmed V and J ends, which lost 5 bases and 1 base, there was a span of 15 bases.

This clone was counted a single time. This chain connects TRBV30 to TRBJ1-1; D unresolved. Trimming cost V 0 bases and J 5 bases, with 13 bases left between them. CDR1 GTSNPN and CDR2 SVGIG come from the germline V gene (reference sequence). The CDR3 has 14 amino acids. CDR3 loop: CAWSVAGKVTEAFF. The CDR3 bases are TGTGCCTGGAGTGTAGCGGGGAAGGTAACTGAAGCTTTCTTT.

V gene TRBV19 combines with J gene TRBJ1-2; 7 bases line up with TRBD1. The CDR3 has 14 amino acids. CDR1 and CDR2 (germline): LNHDA, SQIVND (reference sequence). V was clipped by 6 bases and J by 8 bases; unmatched bases: 12. This CDR3 is CASRPEGAHGGYTF. CDR3 DNA: TGTGCCAGTAGACCCGAGGGGGCCCATGGGGGCTACACCTTC. The complete variable domain, with remaining parts taken from reference TRBV19 and TRBJ1-2, reads DGGITQSPKYLFRKEGQNVTLSCEQNLNHDAMYWYRQDPGQGLRLIYYSQIVNDFQKGDIAEGYSVSREKKESFPLTVTSAQKNPTAFYLCASRPEGAHGGYTFGSGTRLTVV.

The chain has TRBV5-1 and TRBJ1-2, with D perhaps matching TRBD1 (5 bases). Per the germline V gene, CDR1 is SGHRS and CDR2 is YFSETQ. Trimming took off 2 bases at V and 0 bases at J, with 8 bases between the two ends. This CDR3 comprises 14 residues. The CDR3 loop is CASSFDSTNYGYTF. In DNA, the CDR3 is TGCGCCAGCAGCTTCGACAGTACTAACTATGGCTACACCTTC.

This clone was seen a single time. The CDR3 region is CASRPGTSWGDEQFF. The CDR3 DNA follows: TGTGCCAGCAGACCGGGGACTAGTTGGGGGGATGAGCAGTTCTTC. The chain carries TRBV3-1 (or the pseudogene TRBV3-2) and TRBJ2-1; 8 bases are a match to TRBD2. This CDR3 spans 15 amino acids. Per the germline V gene, CDR1 is LGHDT and CDR2 is YNNKEL (reference sequence). Losses at the gene ends were 6 bases for V and 8 bases for J; bases not matched to a gene: 12.

The J gene is TRBJ2-7, the V gene TRBV6-5; 7 nucleotides agree with TRBD2. This CDR3 has 15 residues. Germline V gene sequence: CDR1 MNHEY, CDR2 SVGAGI. V shed 7 bases, J shed 1 base, and the junction held 10 bases outside the gene matches. This chain's CDR3 is CASTIAAGASYEQYF. The CDR3 bases are TGTGCCAGCACTATAGCGGCGGGAGCATCCTACGAGCAGTACTTC.

This clone was found once. This chain connects TRBV6-5 to TRBJ2-3, with 7 nucleotides matching TRBD2. Unmatched junction bases numbered 2, after V lost 5 bases and J lost 0 bases. The CDR3 totals 14 residues. CDR1 and CDR2 from the germline V gene are MNHEY and SVGAGI. CDR3 bases: TGTGCCAGCAGTCCGGGACTAAGCACAGATACGCAGTATTTT. Its protein product is CASSPGLSTDTQYF.

The V call is TRBV19, the J call TRBJ2-7, with 12 bases lining up with TRBD1. The CDR3 spans 15 residues. The V and J ends lost 5 bases and 3 bases, in that order; junction bases with no gene match: 5. CDR1 and CDR2 (germline): LNHDA, SQIVND (reference sequence). The CDR3 DNA is TGTGCCAGTAGTTTCGGGACAGGGGGCATCTACGAGCAGTACTTC. It translates to CASSFGTGGIYEQYF. The variable domain in full, completed from reference TRBV19 and TRBJ2-7, reads DGGITQSPKYLFRKEGQNVTLSCEQNLNHDAMYWYRQDPGQGLRLIYYSQIVNDFQKGDIAEGYSVSREKKESFPLTVTSAQKNPTAFYLCASSFGTGGIYEQYFGPGTRLTVT.

On this clone itself: Within the sample, other DNA sequences also encode this same CDR3. V usage is TRBV29-1 and J usage is TRBJ1-1; the D is unclear. The germline V gene encodes CDR1 SQVTM and CDR2 ANQGSEA. The V and J ends lost 4 bases and 4 bases respectively, with 10 bases between them. This CDR3 comprises 12 residues. The CDR3 loop reads CSVGGGGTEAFF. In DNA form, the CDR3 reads TGCAGCGTTGGCGGAGGTGGCACTGAAGCTTTCTTT.

The V call is TRBV28, the J call TRBJ2-6; D may be TRBD2 (6 bases). There are 16 residues in the CDR3. The germline V and J ends were trimmed by 4 bases and 1 base, with 11 bases remaining between them. Germline V gene sequence: CDR1 MDHEN, CDR2 SYDVKM. CDR3 in amino acids: CASSSGVPSGANVLTF. In DNA form, the CDR3 reads TGTGCCAGCAGTTCGGGAGTCCCTTCTGGGGCCAACGTCCTGACTTTC.

About this clone itself: Germline and junction disagree at one end, which may indicate a read error. V gene TRBV7-7 combines with J gene TRBJ2-3; 9 bases are shared with TRBD2. This CDR3 is 14 amino acids long. The germline V gene has CDR1 SSHAT and CDR2 FNYEAQ (reference sequence). CDR3 sequence reads: CASSLAGEADTQYF. The CDR3 region has the DNA TGTGCTAGCAGCTTAGCGGGAGAAGCAGATACGCAGTATTTT.

The J gene is TRBJ2-2, the V gene TRBV5-4; TRBD2 matches 12 bases. The length of the CDR3 is 16 residues. V lost 4 bases and J lost 3; bases outside the gene matches: 4. CDR1 is SGHNT, CDR2 YYREEE, per germline (reference sequence). CDR3 in amino acids: CASSTRTSGDTGELFF. In nucleotides, the CDR3 is TGTGCCAGCAGCACCAGGACTAGCGGGGACACCGGGGAGCTGTTTTTT. The full variable domain, with the rest looked up from reference TRBV5-4 and TRBJ2-2, is ETGVTQSPTHLIKTRGQQVTLRCSSQSGHNTVSWYQQALGQGPQFIFQYYREEENGRGNFPPRFSGLQFPNYSSELNVNALELDDSALYLCASSTRTSGDTGELFFGEGSRLTVL.

This CDR3 reads CASSLSQGRVMNTEAFF. The CDR3 coding sequence is TGTGCCAGCAGCCTGTCACAGGGACGGGTCATGAACACTGAAGCTTTCTTT. The J gene is TRBJ1-1, the V gene TRBV3-1 (or the pseudogene TRBV3-2); the D gene is possibly TRBD1 (6 bases). The V gene lost 4 bases and the J gene lost 0 bases, with 18 bases spanning the gap. The CDR3 totals 17 residues. CDR1 and CDR2 from the germline V gene are LGHDT and YNNKEL (reference sequence).

In regard to this clone: Relative to the germline gene, one junction end is altered; a read error may explain this. The chain carries TRBV7-2 and TRBJ2-1; possible D gene TRBD2, 8 bases. The CDR3 loop spans 17 amino acids. The germline V gene has CDR1 SGHTA and CDR2 FQGNSA. CDR3 sequence reads: CATSGGPNRGRYNEQFF. CDR3 DNA: TGTGCCACCAGCGGGGGTCCTAACAGGGGTAGGTACAATGAGCAGTTCTTC.

This clone has only one observation. This chain joins TRBV5-5 and TRBJ2-7; 9 nucleotides match TRBD2. V lost 4 bases, J lost 1 base, and 6 bases stayed unmatched. CDR1 and CDR2 (germline): SGHKS, YYEKEE (reference sequence). The CDR3 sequence is 15 residues long. In DNA form, the CDR3 reads TGTGCCAGCAGCCGTAGCGGGAGATCTTCCTACGAGCAGTACTTC. Protein product: CASSRSGRSSYEQYF. Full variable domain (outside the CDR3, taken from reference TRBV5-5 and TRBJ2-7): DAGVTQSPTHLIKTRGQQVTLRCSPISGHKSVSWYQQVLGQGPQFIFQYYEKEERGRGNFPDRFSARQFPNYSSELNVNALLLGDSALYLCASSRSGRSSYEQYFGPGTRLTVT.

There are a few counts of this clone. The chain carries TRBV5-1 and TRBJ1-6; 8 bases are shared with TRBD1. V dropped 4 bases and J dropped 9; count of bases not matched to a gene: 6. The CDR3 is 14 residues long. Germline V lookup: CDR1 SGHRS, CDR2 YFSETQ. The CDR3 DNA is TGCGCCAGCAGCGCCGGACAGGGAGGTTCACCCCTCCACTTT. It yields the protein CASSAGQGGSPLHF.

This chain joins TRBV2 and TRBJ2-7; 9 positions agree with TRBD1. V shed 9 bases, J shed 0 bases, and the junction held 6 bases outside the gene matches. CDR3 length equals 14 residues. Germline CDR1 is SNHLY and CDR2 is FYNNEI. CDR3 sequence reads: CARGGQGTSYEQYF. The CDR3 nucleotides read TGTGCCAGGGGAGGACAGGGGACCTCCTACGAGCAGTACTTC.

The chain combines TRBV28 with TRBJ2-1, with D possibly TRBD2 on 6 matching bases. Germline values: CDR1 MDHEN, CDR2 SYDVKM. Trimming removed 6 bases at V and 7 bases at J, with 16 bases between. This CDR3 spans 14 amino acids. Here the CDR3 reads CASSRSTRNNEQFF. CDR3 nucleotides: TGTGCCAGCAGCCGATCGACTAGAAATAATGAGCAGTTCTTC.

The J gene is TRBJ1-2, the V gene TRBV25-1; TRBD1 matches at 7 bases. The CDR3 runs to 15 residues. J lost 5 bases, V lost 2 bases, and 8 bases had no gene match. Germline CDR1 reads MGHDK; CDR2 reads SYGVNS. CDR3 sequence: CASSEGGQPIYGYTF. In DNA form, the CDR3 reads TGTGCCAGCAGTGAAGGGGGACAGCCTATTTATGGCTACACCTTC.

This chain links TRBV28 with TRBJ2-7, with D unresolved. The CDR3 runs 11 residues. CDR1 is MDHEN, CDR2 SYDVKM, per germline. Trimming shortened V by 4 bases and J by 3 bases, and 4 bases separated the two germline ends. The CDR3 spells CASSSVYEQYF. For the CDR3, the DNA is TGTGCCAGCAGTTCGGTCTACGAGCAGTACTTC.

The gene calls are TRBV7-6 and TRBJ2-3, with 10 positions matching TRBD2. The germline V gene has CDR1 SGHVS and CDR2 FNYEAQ. The CDR3 has 16 amino acids. V shed 2 bases, J shed 1 base, and the junction held 3 bases outside the gene matches. The CDR3 here is CASSLRLAGGTDTQYF. The CDR3 nucleotides read TGTGCCAGCAGCTTACGGCTAGCGGGGGGCACAGATACGCAGTATTTT. The full variable domain, in which reference TRBV7-6 and TRBJ2-3 provide the parts outside the CDR3, is GAGVSQSPRYKVTKRGQDVALRCDPISGHVSLYWYRQALGQGPEFLTYFNYEAQQDKSGLPNDRFSAERPEGSISTLTIQRTEQRDSAMYRCASSLRLAGGTDTQYFGPGTRLTVL.

The chain recombines TRBV19 with TRBJ1-2; D may be TRBD1 (5 bases). The CDR3 totals 15 residues. CDR1 LNHDA and CDR2 SQIVND come from the germline V gene (reference sequence). V lost 2 bases to trimming and J lost 3 bases, with 13 bases between them. The CDR3 protein is CASSIRGTIDYGYTF. The CDR3 DNA reads as TGTGCCAGTAGTATAAGGGGAACGATAGACTATGGCTACACCTTC.

This chain uses TRBV6-5 with TRBJ2-4; 8 positions agree with TRBD2. Germline V CDR1 and CDR2: MNHEY, SVGAGI. This CDR3 contains 13 residues. Losses at the gene ends were 1 base for V and 14 bases for J; bases not matched to a gene: 7. The CDR3 DNA reads TGTGCCAGCAGTTACTTGGCGGGAGGTGAGAAGTACTTC. Its translation is CASSYLAGGEKYF.

The chain is built from TRBV15 and TRBJ2-5, with D possibly matching TRBD1 (5 bases). V was clipped by 5 bases and J by 7 bases, with 17 bases between them. CDR3 length: 14 amino acids. Germline CDR1 is LNHNV and CDR2 is YYDKDF (reference sequence). The CDR3 loop reads CATSPSVGRRTQYF. The CDR3, as DNA: TGTGCCACCAGCCCCTCGGTGGGGCGTAGGACCCAGTACTTC.

The V gene is TRBV25-1, the J gene TRBJ2-1; 10 bases map to TRBD2. The germline V gene has CDR1 MGHDK and CDR2 SYGVNS. V trimming: 7 bases; J trimming: 0 bases; junction bases outside the gene matches: 0. The CDR3 loop spans 14 amino acids. The CDR3 loop reads CASKREGSYNEQFF. As DNA, the CDR3 is TGTGCCAGCAAGCGGGAGGGCTCCTACAATGAGCAGTTCTTC.

On this clone: At the DNA level, this CDR3 is encoded by other sequences in the same sample as well. The rearrangement joins TRBV11-3 to TRBJ1-1; D ambiguous. V lost 2 bases and J 1 base, leaving 5 bases between the germline ends. The CDR3 has 13 residues. Germline values: CDR1 SGHNT, CDR2 YENEEA. The CDR3 sequence: CASSLTPNTEAFF. The CDR3 region has the DNA TGTGCCAGCAGCTTAACACCGAACACTGAAGCTTTCTTT.